These T cell receptor beta chains were read from a single sample in a study of blood T cells in healthy people across ages. One entry per CDR3 protein, called by TCRdb with MiXCR from the 5' RACE reads. This table holds some 710,000 distinct CDR3 sequences, 22% found once. Sample: blood. The receptor set was obtained from an older man in good health. Both conserved end residues are part of each CDR3.

TRBV20-1	TRBJ1-1	CSAPGQGRTEAFF
TRBV7-2	TRBJ2-1	CASSRSSGRSYEQFF
TRBV20-1	TRBJ2-3	CSARGPRGGTSTDTQYF
TRBV6-6	TRBJ2-3	CASSYGTASTDTQYF
TRBV24-1	TRBJ1-2	CATSDLPGSGYGYTF
TRBV20-1	TRBJ2-3	CSADQGTLPDTQYF
TRBV14	TRBJ2-1	CASSQPTGASGSHNEQFF
TRBV7-8	TRBJ2-2	CAGSFGGDRAGTGELFF
TRBV18	TRBJ2-1	CASSPLSKGNNEQFF
TRBV5-1	TRBJ2-3	CASSLGSGGGQGTQYF
TRBV28	TRBJ2-3	CASSFAVLRTDTQYF
TRBV20-1	TRBJ2-1	CSARDGRRGYNEQFF
TRBV9	.	CASSVRATRVSETQYF
TRBV7-9	TRBJ2-3	CASSRVFADTQYF
TRBV11-2	TRBJ2-6	CASRHNSGANVLTF
TRBV6-1	TRBJ2-5	CSNTNLDGQETQYF
TRBV12-3/TRBV12-4	TRBJ2-5	CASSFRRQEQYF
TRBV4-3	TRBJ2-3	CASSQRQGPDTQYF
TRBV28	TRBJ2-3	CASRDRARARTDTQYF
TRBV20-1	TRBJ2-3	CSAGGQLGTDTQYF
TRBV7-9	TRBJ1-5	CASSLDWGQPQHF
TRBV2	TRBJ2-5	CASKEGTGETQYF
TRBV12-3/TRBV12-4	TRBJ1-6	CASQGARGLSPLHF
TRBV12-3/TRBV12-4	TRBJ1-4	CASSEGAQEKLFF
TRBV5-1	TRBJ2-5	CASSLGAAGGETQYF
TRBV10-3	TRBJ2-7	CAIAGGGGEQYF
TRBV27	TRBJ1-2	CASSLSFRAGNGYTF